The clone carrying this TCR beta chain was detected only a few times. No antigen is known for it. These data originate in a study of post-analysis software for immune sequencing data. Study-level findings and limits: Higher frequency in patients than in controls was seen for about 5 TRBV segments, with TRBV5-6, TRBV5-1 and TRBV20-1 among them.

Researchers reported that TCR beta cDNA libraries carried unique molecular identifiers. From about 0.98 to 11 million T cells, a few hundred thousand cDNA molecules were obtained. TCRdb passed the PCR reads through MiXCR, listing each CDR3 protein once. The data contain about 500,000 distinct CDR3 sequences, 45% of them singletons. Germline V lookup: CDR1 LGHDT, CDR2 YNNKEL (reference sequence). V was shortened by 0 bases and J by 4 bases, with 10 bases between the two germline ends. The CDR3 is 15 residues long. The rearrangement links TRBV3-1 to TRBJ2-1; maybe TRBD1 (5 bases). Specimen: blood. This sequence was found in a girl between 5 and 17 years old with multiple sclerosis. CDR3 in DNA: TGTGCCAGCAGCCAAGATCTGCAGGGTTACAATGAGCAGTTCTTC. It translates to CASSQDLQGYNEQFF.